The 18 T cell receptor beta chains given below trace back to one sample, sequenced in a study of blood T cell repertoires in COVID-19. Profiled with immunoSEQ multiplex PCR; TCRdb holds only in-frame clones, not every one. The table records about 74,000 clones, approximately 84% of them present only once. Sequencing was carried out using peripheral blood. These receptors were taken from a human donor in a cohort sampled during active COVID-19.

The rearrangement uses TRBV13 and TRBJ2-7; D is unclear. The CDR3 is 16 amino acids. V dropped 5 bases and J dropped 0 bases, with 17 bases sitting between them. The germline V gene encodes CDR1 PRHDT and CDR2 FYEKMQ (reference sequence). This CDR3 reads CASSHSSGLSSYEQYF. CDR3 DNA sequence: TGTGCCAGCAGCCATAGTTCAGGCCTGAGCTCCTACGAGCAGTACTTC.

The count of this clone is one. This sequence joins TRBV9 and TRBJ2-1; tentatively, D is TRBD1 (7 bases). This CDR3 region has 15 residues. CDR1 and CDR2 from the germline V gene are SGDLS and YYNGEE. Trimming removed 4 bases at V and 2 bases at J, with 13 bases between. Here the CDR3 DNA reads TGTGCCAGCAGCCAGGGGGGTTCCCCCTACAATGAGCAGTTCTTC. As protein: CASSQGGSPYNEQFF.

This clone was observed a handful of times. The chain joins TRBV15 to TRBJ1-5, with TRBD1 as a possible D gene (5 bases). Trimming left V 5 bases short and J 6 bases short, with 17 bases between. CDR1 LNHNV and CDR2 YYDKDF come from the germline V gene (reference sequence). The CDR3 sequence is 15 residues long. The CDR3 bases are TGTGCCACCAGCCAAAGTTCAGGGAATGGTCAGCCCCAGCATTTT. Residues: CATSQSSGNGQPQHF.

The chain has TRBV2 and TRBJ1-5, with 8 bases fitting TRBD1. The junction had 2 bases not matched to a gene; V was cut back by 2 bases and J by 2 bases. Germline CDR1 and CDR2: SNHLY and FYNNEI. This CDR3 has 15 residues. CDR3 sequence: CASSESGQGNQPQHF. Written as DNA, the CDR3 is TGTGCCAGCAGTGAATCGGGACAGGGCAATCAGCCCCAGCATTTT.

This chain joins TRBV5-6 and TRBJ2-7; the D is unclear. From germline, CDR1 is SGHDT and CDR2 YYEEEE. CDR3 length: 14 amino acids. V was clipped by 1 base and J by 2 bases, with 10 bases between them. The CDR3 nucleotides read TGTGCCAGCAGCTTGCGGGTTAAGCCCTACGAGCAGTACTTC. Amino acids: CASSLRVKPYEQYF.

This rearrangement joins TRBV19 to TRBJ2-3; 8 bases agree with TRBD1. Germline-derived CDR1 and CDR2 are LNHDA and SQIVND (reference sequence). The CDR3 loop spans 15 amino acids. V shed 5 bases, J shed 1 base, and the junction held 5 bases outside the gene matches. The CDR3 DNA reads as TGTGCCAGTAGTCCTACACAGGGGGGCACAGATACGCAGTATTTT. Encoded protein: CASSPTQGGTDTQYF.

This clone was observed a handful of times. The chain carries TRBV7-8 and TRBJ1-5; D gene uncertain. Looked up from germline, CDR1 is SGHVS and CDR2 is FQNEAQ. CDR3 size: 14 residues. V was pared by 7 bases and J by 3 bases, with 13 bases between. CDR3 amino acids: CASTAGRHNQPQHF. Written as DNA, the CDR3 is TGTGCCAGCACTGCGGGCAGGCACAATCAGCCCCAGCATTTT.

The genes are TRBV3-1 (or the pseudogene TRBV3-2) and TRBJ1-1; 7 nucleotides match TRBD1. CDR1 is LGHDT and CDR2 is YNNKEL in the germline V gene (reference sequence). V lost 1 base and J lost 1; bases outside the gene matches: 0. CDR3 length: 14 residues. The CDR3 is CASSQGTGNTEAFF. The CDR3 region has the DNA TGTGCCAGCAGCCAAGGGACAGGGAACACTGAAGCTTTCTTT.

The chain links TRBV5-1 to TRBJ1-4, with D unclear. Trimming removed 5 bases at V and 0 bases at J, with 8 bases between. Germline V lookup: CDR1 SGHRS, CDR2 YFSETQ. This CDR3 has 14 residues. The CDR3 is CASSVGATNEKLFF. Here the CDR3 DNA reads TGCGCCAGCAGTGTGGGAGCAACTAATGAAAAACTGTTTTTT.

The chain recombines TRBV5-1 with TRBJ2-3; 9 bases match TRBD1. Germline V gene data show CDR1 as SGHRS and CDR2 as YFSETQ. Germline trimming cut 4 bases from V and 0 bases from J; bases unmatched to any gene: 6. The CDR3 has 16 amino acids. The CDR3 here is CASSPGQGKSTDTQYF. The CDR3 DNA reads as TGCGCCAGCAGCCCGGGACAGGGTAAAAGCACAGATACGCAGTATTTT.

The chain has TRBV7-2 and TRBJ1-3, with 11 bases fitting TRBD1. Germline CDR1 SGHTA, CDR2 FQGNSA. V trimming: 5 bases; J trimming: 8 bases; junction bases outside the gene matches: 5. The CDR3 is 14 amino acids. CDR3 coding DNA: TGTGCCAGCAGCCCGGACAGGGGGCGGGACACCATATATTTT. Amino acid sequence: CASSPDRGRDTIYF.

The table lists this clone with a few counts. The chain joins TRBV6-5 to TRBJ1-5; D is unclear. CDR3 length equals 13 residues. V gave up 2 bases and J gave up 6 bases, with 8 bases separating them. Germline CDR1 is MNHEY and CDR2 is SVGAGI. The CDR3 region is CASSYNIFQPQHF. CDR3 in DNA: TGTGCCAGCAGTTACAATATTTTTCAGCCCCAGCATTTT.

This clone has more than one count but fewer than ten. The CDR3: CASSPRGLFYGYTF. In DNA, the CDR3 is TGTGCCAGCAGTCCCCGAGGACTGTTCTATGGCTACACCTTC. V gene TRBV6-5 combines with J gene TRBJ1-2; D uncertain. Germline V gives CDR1 MNHEY, CDR2 SVGAGI. V was clipped by 5 bases and J by 4 bases, with 14 bases between them. The CDR3 totals 14 residues.

This chain joins TRBV5-1 and TRBJ2-3; 11 positions match TRBD2. J was trimmed by 2 bases and V by 4 bases; bases with no gene match: 9. The length of the CDR3 is 17 residues. Germline V gives CDR1 SGHRS, CDR2 YFSETQ. This chain's CDR3 is CASSGQASGGITDTQYF. For the CDR3, the DNA is TGCGCCAGCAGCGGACAAGCTAGCGGGGGGATCACAGATACGCAGTATTTT. Full variable domain (missing parts from reference TRBV5-1 and TRBJ2-3): KAGVTQTPRYLIKTRGQQVTLSCSPISGHRSVSWYQQTPGQGLQFLFEYFSETQRNKGNFPGRFSGRQFSNSRSEMNVSTLELGDSALYLCASSGQASGGITDTQYFGPGTRLTVL.

The genes are TRBV27 and TRBJ2-7; TRBD1 matches at 9 bases. The CDR3 runs to 15 residues. Germline V lookup: CDR1 MNHEY, CDR2 SMNVEV (reference sequence). Unmatched junction bases numbered 5, after V lost 3 bases and J lost 2 bases. The DNA for the CDR3 is TGTGCCAGCAGTTTGGGGACAGGGAAAGCCTACGAGCAGTACTTC. Its translation: CASSLGTGKAYEQYF.

This chain joins TRBV11-2 and TRBJ2-1; 10 nucleotides agree with TRBD2. Looked up from germline, CDR1 is SGHAT and CDR2 is FQNNGV. The V gene end was trimmed by 2 bases and the J gene end by 8 bases; junction bases not matched to a gene: 3. This CDR3 is 14 amino acids long. CDR3: CASSLTSGVYEQFF. As DNA, the CDR3 is TGTGCCAGCAGCTTAACTAGCGGGGTCTATGAGCAGTTCTTC.

J is TRBJ1-2 and V is TRBV18; the match to TRBD1 covers 10 bases. CDR1 is KGHSH, CDR2 LQKENI, per germline. CDR3 length: 15 amino acids. The V segment lost 3 bases and the J segment 7 bases; nucleotides outside the gene matches: 8. CDR3 sequence (DNA): TGTGCCAGCTCACCTCCTTCCGGGACAGGGGTTGGCTACACCTTC. Its translation: CASSPPSGTGVGYTF.

The chain employs TRBV5-1 and TRBJ2-7; D perhaps matches TRBD2 (6 bases). V lost 2 bases, J lost 1 base, and 16 bases lay in between. Germline lookup yields CDR1 SGHRS and CDR2 YFSETQ. The CDR3 covers 16 residues. CDR3 sequence: CASSFFSLAKSYEQYF. CDR3 bases: TGCGCCAGCAGCTTTTTTAGTCTAGCGAAGTCCTACGAGCAGTACTTC. The variable domain in full, completed from reference TRBV5-1 and TRBJ2-7, reads KAGVTQTPRYLIKTRGQQVTLSCSPISGHRSVSWYQQTPGQGLQFLFEYFSETQRNKGNFPGRFSGRQFSNSRSEMNVSTLELGDSALYLCASSFFSLAKSYEQYFGPGTRLTVT.